The clone carrying this T cell receptor beta chain came up many times. Its target is not known. The data belong to a study of identical twins. All donors comprised healthy Caucasians. Template switching, a step in the protocol, added a universal primer site, and cDNA carried unique molecular identifiers. TCRdb ran MiXCR on the 5' RACE reads and lists one entry per CDR3 protein. This table has fewer than 350,000 distinct CDR3 sequences, roughly 8.6% appearing once. General study results and limits: Without tracking the same donors, conclusions rested on cross-sectional statistical analysis. Sequences that were beta out-of-frame showed weaker excess twin sharing.

There are 19 residues in the CDR3. Per germline, CDR1 MNHNS and CDR2 SASEGT. Trimming cost V 3 bases and J 0 bases, with 21 bases left between them. The same data also went into a second study, on yellow fever vaccine responses in identical twins.

The chain has TRBV6-1 and TRBJ2-4, with a possible D match to TRBD1 (5 bases). The sample consisted of memory (CD45RO+) T cells sorted from blood. The source of this sequence is a woman younger than 30 in good health. CDR3 protein: CASSEGHSGTTLAKNIQYF. The DNA for the CDR3 is TGTGCCAGCAGTGAGGGGCACAGTGGAACTACGCTAGCCAAAAACATTCAGTACTTC.